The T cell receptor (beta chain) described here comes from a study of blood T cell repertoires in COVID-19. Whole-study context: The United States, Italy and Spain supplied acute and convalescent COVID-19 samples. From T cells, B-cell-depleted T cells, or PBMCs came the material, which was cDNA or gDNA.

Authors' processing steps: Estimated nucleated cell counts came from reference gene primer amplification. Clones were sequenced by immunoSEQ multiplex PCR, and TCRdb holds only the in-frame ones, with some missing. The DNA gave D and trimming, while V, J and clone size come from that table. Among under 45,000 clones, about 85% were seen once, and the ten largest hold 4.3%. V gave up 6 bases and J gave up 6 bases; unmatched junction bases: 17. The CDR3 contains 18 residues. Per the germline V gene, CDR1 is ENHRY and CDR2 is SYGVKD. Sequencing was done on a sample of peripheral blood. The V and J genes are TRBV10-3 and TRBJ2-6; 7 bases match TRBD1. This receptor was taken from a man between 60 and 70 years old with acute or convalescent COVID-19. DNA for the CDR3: TGTGCCATCAGCCCCGGGACAGCCTCTCCTGGCGAGGCCAACGTCCTGACTTTC. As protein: CAISPGTASPGEANVLTF.